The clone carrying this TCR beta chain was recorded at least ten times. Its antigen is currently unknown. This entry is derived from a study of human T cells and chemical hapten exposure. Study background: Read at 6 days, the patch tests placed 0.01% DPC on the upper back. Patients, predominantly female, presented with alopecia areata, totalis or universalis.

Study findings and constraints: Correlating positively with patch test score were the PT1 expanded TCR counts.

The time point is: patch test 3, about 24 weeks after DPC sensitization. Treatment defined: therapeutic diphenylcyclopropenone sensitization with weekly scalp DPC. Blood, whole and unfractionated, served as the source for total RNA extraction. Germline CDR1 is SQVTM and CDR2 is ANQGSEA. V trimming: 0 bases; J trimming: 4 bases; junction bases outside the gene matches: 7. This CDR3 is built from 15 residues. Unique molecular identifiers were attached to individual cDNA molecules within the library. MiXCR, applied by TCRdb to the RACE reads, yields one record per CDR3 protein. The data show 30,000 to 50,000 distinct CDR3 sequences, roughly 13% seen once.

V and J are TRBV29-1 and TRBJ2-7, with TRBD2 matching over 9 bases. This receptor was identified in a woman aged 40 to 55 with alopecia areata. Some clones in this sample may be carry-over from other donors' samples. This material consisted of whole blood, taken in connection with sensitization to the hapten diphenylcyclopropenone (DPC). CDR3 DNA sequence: TGCAGCGTTGAAGATCGCGAGACTAGCGGTTACGAGCAGTACTTC. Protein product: CSVEDRETSGYEQYF.